The 19 T cell receptor beta chains given below trace back to one sample, sequenced in a study of prognosis after radiotherapy for stage I lung cancer. Two-round multiplex PCR amplified TCR beta CDR3 from genomic DNA. The use of primers specific to each TRBV and TRBJ gene characterized first-round PCR. TCRdb re-analysed the multiplex PCR reads in MiXCR, keeping a single row per CDR3 protein. The sample contains roughly 30,000 distinct CDR3 sequences, roughly two fifths of which appear only once. This specimen consisted of PBMCs, obtained before or after stereotactic body radiation therapy (not recorded which). The origin of the receptors is a donor aged 50 or older with non-small cell lung cancer.

There are many counts of this clonotype. V gene TRBV12-3 or TRBV12-4 combines with J gene TRBJ1-2, with 10 bases that match TRBD1. This CDR3 comprises 14 residues. With V trimmed by 5 bases and J by 7 bases, 7 bases remained unmatched. In DNA form, the CDR3 reads TGTGCCAGCAGTATACACGACAGGGGGCTTGGCTACACCTTC. Protein product: CASSIHDRGLGYTF.

The rearrangement joins TRBV5-1 to TRBJ2-2, with TRBD2 as a possible D gene (6 bases). Trimming stripped 6 bases from V and 2 bases from J, with 11 bases between. CDR3 length: 14 amino acids. Germline CDR1 and CDR2: SGHRS and YFSETQ. The CDR3 is CASTRGINTGELFF. The CDR3 DNA is TGCGCCAGCACCCGCGGGATTAACACCGGGGAGCTGTTTTTT. Together with reference TRBV5-1 and TRBJ2-2, the CDR3 gives the full variable domain: KAGVTQTPRYLIKTRGQQVTLSCSPISGHRSVSWYQQTPGQGLQFLFEYFSETQRNKGNFPGRFSGRQFSNSRSEMNVSTLELGDSALYLCASTRGINTGELFFGEGSRLTVL.

A word on this clonotype: One junction end does not reproduce the germline sequence, and a read error may be involved. V is TRBV11-2 and J is TRBJ2-7; D gene unclear. This CDR3 contains 13 residues. The germline CDR1 and CDR2 sequences are SGHAT and FQNNGV. The CDR3 spells CASSLDLYDEHYF. As DNA, the CDR3 is TGTGCCAGCAGCTTAGATCTTTATGACGAGCATTACTTC.

This clonotype was counted at least ten times. The chain has TRBV29-1 and TRBJ2-3, with TRBD2 identical over 9 bases. Trimming took 5 bases from V and 4 from J; bases not matched to a gene: 7. CDR3 length equals 14 residues. Per germline, CDR1 SQVTM and CDR2 ANQGSEA. The CDR3 nucleotides read TGCAGCGTTTTGGGCGGGAGGGACGCAGATACGCAGTATTTT. Protein product: CSVLGGRDADTQYF.

This sequence joins TRBV27 and TRBJ1-3; TRBD1 aligns across 8 bases. With 5 bases clipped from V and 3 bases from J, the junction kept 6 bases outside the gene matches. The germline V gene encodes CDR1 MNHEY and CDR2 SMNVEV (reference sequence). The CDR3 consists of 15 residues. Here the CDR3 DNA reads TGTGCCAGCAGTCCCAGGGGGCATTATGGAAACACCATATATTTT. Translation gives CASSPRGHYGNTIYF.

With regard to this clonotype: A much larger clone differs by one base, so this may be a read error. The chain recombines TRBV6-2 or TRBV6-3 with TRBJ1-1, with a tentative D call TRBD1 (6 bases). The length of the CDR3 is 15 residues. Germline V gene data show CDR1 as MNHEY and CDR2 as SVGEGT. CDR3 protein: CASIYRVGQNTEAFF. CDR3 nucleotides: TGTGCCAGCATTTACAGGGTAGGACAGAACACTGAAGCTTTCTTT.

In regard to this clonotype: A single base is all that separates this from a far larger clone, so a read error is likely. The chain uses TRBV6-5 and TRBJ1-6; 7 nucleotides match TRBD1. CDR1 and CDR2 (germline): MNHEY, SVGAGI. The CDR3 spans 17 residues. CDR3 region: CVSTRRGTDAYNSPLHF. The DNA for the CDR3 is TGTGTCAGCACCCGAAGGGGGACAGACGCCTATAATTCACCCCTCCACTTT.

This clonotype was observed at least ten times. V is TRBV7-2 and J is TRBJ2-1; D is perhaps TRBD2 (5 bases). The V gene lost 1 base and the J gene lost 3 bases, with 13 bases spanning the gap. The CDR3 is 16 amino acids. The germline V gene has CDR1 SGHTA and CDR2 FQGNSA. The DNA of the CDR3 is TGTGCCAGCAGCTTAGGATGGGGTAGCGACTACAATGAGCAGTTCTTC. Translated, it gives CASSLGWGSDYNEQFF.

Comments on this clonotype: This may arise from a read error, as a much more abundant clone is one base away. The J gene is TRBJ2-6, the V gene TRBV4-1; D tentatively fits TRBD1 or TRBD2 (5 bases each). This CDR3 is built from 17 residues. Germline CDR1 reads MGHRA; CDR2 reads YSYEKL. CDR3 sequence reads: CASSPLTASSGGNVLTF. CDR3 nucleotides: TGCGCCAGCAGCCCCCTGACAGCCAGCTCTGGGGGCAACGTCCTGACTTTC.

About this clonotype: At one boundary the junction diverges from the germline segment, which might be a read error. The V and J genes are TRBV19 and TRBJ1-5; 7 positions agree with TRBD1. There are 16 residues in the CDR3. Looked up from germline, CDR1 is LNHDA and CDR2 is SQIVND (reference sequence). The CDR3 loop reads CASSPAGTANYQTQHF. The CDR3 DNA follows: TGTGCCAGTAGTCCCGCTGGGACAGCTAACTATCAGACCCAGCATTTT. Filled out from reference TRBV19 and TRBJ1-5, the complete variable domain reads DGGITQSPKYLFRKEGQNVTLSCEQNLNHDAMYWYRQDPGQGLRLIYYSQIVNDFQKGDIAEGYSVSREKKESFPLTVTSAQKNPTAFYLCASSPAGTANYQTQHFGDGTRLSIL.

This clonotype was seen only a few times. The chain has TRBV11-3 and TRBJ2-1, with 10 bases matching TRBD2. The CDR3 is 16 residues long. The V and J ends lost 5 bases and 2 bases, in that order; junction bases with no gene match: 6. CDR1 is SGHNT, CDR2 YENEEA, per germline. CDR3 in DNA: TGTGCCAGCAGCCCTAGGACTAGCGGAACCTACAATGAGCAGTTCTTC. It encodes CASSPRTSGTYNEQFF.

This clonotype has a count of ten or more. The rearrangement joins TRBV7-6 to TRBJ2-5, with TRBD2 matching over 7 bases. Losses at the gene ends were 3 bases for V and 5 bases for J; bases not matched to a gene: 9. This CDR3 has 15 residues. Germline lookup yields CDR1 SGHVS and CDR2 FNYEAQ. The CDR3 DNA follows: TGTGCCAGCAGCTTTGAGACTAGCTTGGGGGAGACCCAGTACTTC. Translated: CASSFETSLGETQYF.

This clonotype came up many times. The chain uses TRBV9 and TRBJ2-2, with TRBD2 as a possible D gene (6 bases). Germline V gives CDR1 SGDLS, CDR2 YYNGEE. V lost 1 base and J lost 5, with 9 bases in between. The CDR3 is made up of 14 amino acids. The CDR3 reads CASSVTSTTGELFF. CDR3 sequence (DNA): TGTGCCAGCAGCGTAACTAGCACAACCGGGGAGCTGTTTTTT.

This clonotype has a count of ten or more. The V gene is TRBV28, the J gene TRBJ2-7, with 11 bases that match TRBD1. Germline V lookup: CDR1 MDHEN, CDR2 SYDVKM. The CDR3 runs to 16 residues. With V trimmed by 3 bases and J by 7 bases, 11 bases remained unmatched. Here the CDR3 reads CASSLGGQGVVGEQYF. CDR3 DNA sequence: TGTGCCAGCAGTTTGGGGGGACAGGGGGTTGTCGGGGAGCAGTACTTC.

This clonotype occurred many times. The genes are TRBV18 and TRBJ1-2; D unresolved. Germline CDR1 and CDR2: KGHSH and LQKENI. The CDR3 is 13 amino acids. Trimming left V 6 bases short and J 2 bases short, with 10 bases between. The CDR3 spells CASSLGSNYGYTF. CDR3 coding DNA: TGTGCCAGCTCCCTGGGGAGCAACTATGGCTACACCTTC.

Ten or more counts support this clonotype. The gene calls are TRBV20-1 and TRBJ1-2; D possibly corresponds to TRBD1 (6 bases). The germline V and J ends were trimmed by 3 bases and 4 bases, with 9 bases remaining between them. This CDR3 comprises 12 residues. CDR1 is DFQATT and CDR2 is SNEGSKA in the germline V gene (reference sequence). The CDR3 reads CSASQGIYGYTF. The CDR3 region has the DNA TGCAGTGCTAGCCAGGGGATCTATGGCTACACCTTC.

This clonotype was seen ten or more times. The chain employs TRBV29-1 and TRBJ2-7; weak D call: TRBD1 (7 bases). CDR1 and CDR2 from the germline V gene are SQVTM and ANQGSEA. This CDR3 is 13 amino acids long. Trimming cost V 4 bases and J 0 bases, with 10 bases left between them. CDR3 sequence reads: CSVGQGGSYEQYF. CDR3 sequence (DNA): TGCAGCGTTGGCCAGGGGGGCTCCTACGAGCAGTACTTC.

Of note for this clonotype: This probably arose from a read error, given a far larger clone one base away. The rearrangement links TRBV6-4 to TRBJ2-2, with D uncertain. CDR1 is MRHNA and CDR2 is SNTAGT in the germline V gene. The V gene lost 8 bases and the J gene lost 0 bases, with 7 bases spanning the gap. CDR3 length: 13 residues. CDR3 sequence reads: CASLYSNTGELFF. The CDR3 DNA reads as TGTGCCAGCCTGTATTCGAACACCGGGGAGCTGTTTTTT.

As to this clonotype: This likely reflects a read error, since a far larger clone is one base away. CDR3 amino acids: CATSDKGRGRDNEQYF. CDR3 DNA: TGTGCCACCAGTGATAAGGGAAGGGGAAGAGACAATGAGCAGTACTTC. This chain joins TRBV24-1 and TRBJ2-7, with a possible D match to TRBD1 (5 bases). Trimming shortened V by 3 bases and J by 7 bases, and 21 bases separated the two germline ends. Germline assignment: CDR1 KGHDR and CDR2 SFDVKD. The CDR3 is 16 amino acids.